This record looks at one TCR beta chain sequence and its context. Its target is unknown. Germline CDR1 SEHNR, CDR2 FQNEAQ (reference sequence). The V gene lost 2 bases and the J gene lost 2 bases, with 17 bases spanning the gap. The CDR3 length is 17 residues. Assay used: immunoSEQ multiplex PCR; TCRdb lists only in-frame clones, some missing. The sample contains around 99,000 clones, approximately 80% of which appear only once. The data belong to a study of PD-1 blockade in classical Hodgkin lymphoma. Regarding the study as a whole: Repertoire differences have undefined causes, possibly disease activity or prior therapy. In newly diagnosed patients, baseline TCR diversity was reportedly below that of healthy donors.

All trial patients relapsed after autologous stem cell transplantation. The V and J genes are TRBV7-9 and TRBJ2-3; D gene uncertain. Sequenced material: peripheral blood mononuclear cells (PBMCs), taken before the second cycle of nivolumab. This clonotype was obtained from a human donor with classical Hodgkin lymphoma. This chain's CDR3 is CASSLMGSRRPTDTQYF. CDR3 in DNA: TGTGCCAGCAGCTTAATGGGGTCGCGGCGGCCCACAGATACGCAGTATTTT.